These T cell receptor beta chains were read from a single sample in a study of blood T cell repertoires in COVID-19. Generated by immunoSEQ multiplex PCR, the TCRdb table keeps only in-frame clones and is missing some. The table has some 130,000 clones, roughly four fifths seen once. Sequenced sample: peripheral blood. These receptors were collected from a human donor in a cohort sampled during active COVID-19. The CDR3 runs from the conserved cysteine through the conserved F or W. The D gene is left open where the match is weak. Expanded clones get a size class; other rows say once, few or many, or leave the size out.

d_gene	j_gene	abundance	v_gene	CDR3aa	CDR3nt
-	TRBJ1-6	few	TRBV3-1/TRBV3-2	CASSQRRNSPLHF	TGTGCCAGCAGCCAACGGAGGAATTCACCCCTCCACTTT
-	TRBJ2-1	-	TRBV30	CAWSDRGGNEQFF	TGTGCCTGGAGTGACAGGGGAGGCAATGAGCAGTTCTTC
TRBD1	TRBJ1-5	-	TRBV15	CATSRPGQGTQPQHF	TGTGCCACCAGCAGGCCGGGACAGGGCACGCAGCCCCAGCATTTT
-	TRBJ2-7	-	TRBV2	CASRDSLGEQYF	TGTGCCAGCCGCGACAGCCTTGGTGAGCAGTACTTC
TRBD1	TRBJ2-1	-	TRBV4-2	CASSQDITGVGNEQFF	TGTGCCAGCAGCCAAGATATTACAGGGGTGGGCAATGAGCAGTTCTTC
-	TRBJ1-2	few	TRBV6-1	CASSEGGRYGYTF	TGTGCCAGCAGTGAGGGGGGGCGTTATGGCTACACCTTC
TRBD1	TRBJ1-2	-	TRBV3-1/TRBV3-2	CASSPPRGRANYGYTF	TGTGCCAGCAGCCCACCCAGGGGGAGAGCTAACTATGGCTACACCTTC
TRBD1	TRBJ1-1	-	TRBV18	CASSPRGGLDTEAFF	TGTGCCAGCTCACCACGAGGGGGCCTGGACACTGAAGCTTTCTTT
-	TRBJ1-2	-	TRBV16	CASSRRPEVGYTF	TGTGCCAGCAGCCGCCGCCCGGAGGTTGGCTACACCTTC
TRBD1	TRBJ2-7	-	TRBV6-1	CASSEDRSAYEQYF	TGTGCCAGCAGTGAGGACAGGTCAGCCTACGAGCAGTACTTC
TRBD1	TRBJ2-7	once	TRBV5-4	CASSRRLTGGDEQYF	TGTGCCAGCAGCCGACGCCTGACAGGGGGCGACGAGCAGTACTTC
-	TRBJ2-2	-	TRBV27	CASSLWSGGLNTGELFF	TGTGCCAGCAGTTTATGGTCGGGGGGCTTAAATACCGGGGAGCTGTTTTTT
TRBD1	TRBJ1-5	-	TRBV30	CAWTDRADQPQHF	TGTGCCTGGACGGACAGGGCGGATCAGCCCCAGCATTTT
-	TRBJ2-7	-	TRBV7-9	CASSSAYEQYF	TGTGCCAGCAGCTCCGCCTACGAGCAGTACTTC
TRBD2	TRBJ2-7	-	TRBV7-9	CASSLRDYHWYF	TGTGCCAGCAGCCTCCGGGACTATCATTGGTACTTC
-	TRBJ2-1	-	TRBV5-6	CASSSLQGRSYNEQFF	TGTGCCAGCAGCTCCCTACAGGGCCGATCCTACAATGAGCAGTTCTTC
TRBD1	TRBJ1-1	few	TRBV7-6	CASSLVGDRQTEAFF	TGTGCCAGCAGCTTAGTAGGGGACAGACAAACTGAAGCTTTCTTT
TRBD1	TRBJ2-5	-	TRBV7-9	CASSPETGISKETQYF	TGTGCCAGCAGCCCCGAGACAGGGATCTCCAAAGAGACCCAGTACTTC
TRBD2	TRBJ2-7	-	TRBV5-1	CASSLRLAGSYEQYF	TGCGCCAGCAGCTTGAGGCTAGCGGGATCCTACGAGCAGTACTTC
-	TRBJ1-2	-	TRBV6-5	CASTQGMVGYTF	TGTGCCAGCACTCAGGGGATGGTGGGCTACACCTTC
TRBD1	TRBJ2-7	-	TRBV19	CASSGQGDYEQYF	TGTGCCAGTAGTGGACAGGGTGACTACGAGCAGTACTTC
-	TRBJ1-6	few	TRBV4-1	CASSQAAGSPLHF	TGCGCCAGCAGCCAAGCGGCGGGTTCACCCCTCCACTTT
-	TRBJ1-2	-	TRBV7-8	CASSLAPANYGYTF	TGTGCCAGCAGCCTCGCCCCGGCTAACTATGGCTACACCTTC
-	TRBJ1-2	-	TRBV18	CASSPPSVPGSGGYTF	TGTGCCAGCTCACCACCGAGCGTTCCGGGTTCGGGAGGCTACACCTTC
-	TRBJ2-7	-	TRBV7-6	CASSFGEFRYEQYF	TGTGCCAGCAGTTTCGGAGAGTTCCGTTACGAGCAGTACTTC
-	TRBJ2-2	-	TRBV3-1/TRBV3-2	CASSQVSGNTGELFF	TGTGCCAGCAGCCAAGTTAGCGGAAACACCGGGGAGCTGTTTTTT
TRBD1	TRBJ2-5	-	TRBV7-9	CASSIQGTGQETQYF	TGTGCCAGCAGCATTCAAGGGACAGGCCAAGAGACCCAGTACTTC
TRBD1	TRBJ2-4	-	TRBV30	CAWSKQGATTKNIQYF	TGTGCCTGGAGTAAGCAGGGGGCAACGACCAAAAACATTCAGTACTTC
TRBD1	TRBJ2-3	many	TRBV27	CASADRGPTDTQYF	TGTGCCAGCGCAGACAGGGGCCCAACAGATACGCAGTATTTT
-	TRBJ2-1	-	TRBV9	CASSVDLNEQFF	TGTGCCAGCAGCGTAGATCTTAATGAGCAGTTCTTC
-	TRBJ1-4	-	TRBV2	CASGRDTRVTNEKLFF	TGTGCCAGCGGTCGGGACACTCGGGTAACTAATGAAAAACTGTTTTTT
TRBD1	TRBJ1-2	-	TRBV15	CATSRDKSGGMGYGYTF	TGTGCCACCAGCAGAGATAAGTCAGGGGGCATGGGGTATGGCTACACCTTC
-	TRBJ1-5	-	TRBV27	CASSLDAGGWNQPQHF	TGTGCCAGCAGTTTAGACGCAGGAGGTTGGAATCAGCCCCAGCATTTT
-	TRBJ1-5	few	TRBV6-6	CASKTRGGDQPQHF	TGTGCCAGCAAGACTCGGGGGGGCGATCAGCCCCAGCATTTT
TRBD1	TRBJ1-5	-	TRBV4-1	CASSQTHRGSNQPQHF	TGCGCCAGCAGCCAAACCCACAGGGGTAGCAATCAGCCCCAGCATTTT
-	TRBJ2-2	few	TRBV29-1	CSGGTTTGELFF	TGCAGCGGTGGGACAACCACCGGGGAGCTGTTTTTT
-	TRBJ2-7	few	TRBV7-3	CASSLRSQFNEQYF	TGTGCCAGCAGCTTAAGGTCCCAGTTCAACGAGCAGTACTTC
-	TRBJ1-1	-	TRBV5-5	CASSPYFGQGGTEAFF	TGTGCCAGCAGCCCCTATTTTGGGCAGGGAGGCACTGAAGCTTTCTTT
TRBD1	TRBJ1-5	-	TRBV28	CASSYTGTGSNQPQHF	TGTGCCAGCAGTTATACCGGGACAGGTAGCAATCAGCCCCAGCATTTT
-	TRBJ2-1	-	TRBV5-1	CASNWRGGTYNEQFF	TGCGCCAGCAACTGGAGGGGGGGCACCTACAATGAGCAGTTCTTC
TRBD2	TRBJ2-2	-	TRBV10-2	CASSRRVAGDPNTGELFF	TGCGCCAGCAGTCGGAGAGTAGCGGGGGACCCGAACACCGGGGAGCTGTTTTTT
-	TRBJ1-6	large	TRBV4-1	CASSRQENSPLHF	TGCGCCAGCAGCCGACAGGAAAATTCACCCCTCCACTTT
-	TRBJ2-1	-	TRBV3-1/TRBV3-2	CASSLDRAVTYNEQFF	TGTGCCAGCAGCCTCGATCGTGCAGTAACCTACAATGAGCAGTTCTTC
-	TRBJ2-3	-	TRBV28	CASSLPGSADTQYF	TGTGCCAGCAGTTTACCGGGGAGCGCAGATACGCAGTATTTT
TRBD2	TRBJ2-3	-	TRBV9	CASSVEIAGADTQYF	TGTGCCAGCAGCGTAGAAATAGCGGGGGCAGATACGCAGTATTTT
TRBD1	TRBJ2-2	-	TRBV13	CASSLDLGQGDTGELFF	TGTGCCAGCAGCTTAGATTTGGGACAGGGCGACACCGGGGAGCTGTTTTTT
TRBD1	TRBJ1-1	-	TRBV27	CASMRPGQGVTEAFF	TGTGCCAGCATGAGACCGGGACAGGGCGTCACTGAAGCTTTCTTT
-	TRBJ2-7	-	TRBV27	CASSSSLSYEQYF	TGTGCCAGCAGTTCCTCCCTCTCCTACGAGCAGTACTTC